This TCR beta chain was sequenced in a study of cytomegalovirus exposure and HLA in healthy donors. Study conclusions and caveats: Near-uniform donor sequencing depth was presumed by presence/absence analyses.

As concerns this clone: Antigen specificity is unknown.

This CDR3 is built from 13 residues. V was pared by 5 bases and J by 4 bases, with 12 bases between. Germline V gene lookup returns CDR1 SGHAT and CDR2 FQNNGV. The PCR contained 60 Vbeta and 13 Jbeta primers. Profiling relied on immunoSEQ multiplex PCR, and the TCRdb table lists in-frame clones only, not all of them. This sample has under 200,000 clones, with roughly three quarters found just once. Sequencing was carried out using PBMCs. The TCR was taken from a woman aged 45 to 65 in good health and CMV-seropositive. The V and J genes are TRBV11-2 and TRBJ2-7; TRBD1 is a possible D gene (6 bases). CDR3 in amino acids: CASSPTGIYEQYF. CDR3 coding DNA: TGTGCCAGCAGCCCTACAGGGATTTACGAGCAGTACTTC. The whole variable domain, filled in from reference TRBV11-2 and TRBJ2-7, reads EAGVAQSPRYKIIEKRQSVAFWCNPISGHATLYWYQQILGQGPKLLIQFQNNGVVDDSQLPKDRFSAERLKGVDSTLKIQPAKLEDSAVYLCASSPTGIYEQYFGPGTRLTVT.